These T cell receptor beta chains were read from a single sample in a study of blood T cell repertoires in COVID-19. Generated by immunoSEQ multiplex PCR, the TCRdb table keeps only in-frame clones and is missing some. The sample lists 200,000 to 250,000 clones, more than 85% occurring once. Sequenced material: peripheral blood. These receptors originate from a woman between 45 and 60 years old with COVID-19, enrolled during active disease. Each CDR3 is given with its conserved first and last residue. Clone size, where shown, is once, few, many, or a class for clones that have expanded.

cdr3_length: 12
v_call: TRBV9
clone_size: few
cdr3_aa: CASSVGTGQAFF

cdr3_length: 15
v_call: TRBV27
clone_size: -
cdr3_aa: CAGHPPGLGTDTQYF

cdr3_length: 16
v_call: TRBV6-2/TRBV6-3
clone_size: -
cdr3_aa: CASSYGSSGGQGEQFF

cdr3_length: 14
v_call: TRBV5-6
clone_size: few
cdr3_aa: CASSLDILKNEQFF

cdr3_length: 14
v_call: TRBV6-5
clone_size: -
cdr3_aa: CATARGQNNQPQHF

cdr3_length: 16
v_call: TRBV19
clone_size: -
cdr3_aa: CATKRRTGSSYNEQFF

cdr3_length: 12
v_call: TRBV19
clone_size: -
cdr3_aa: CASSYNTDTQYF

cdr3_length: 14
v_call: TRBV11-2
clone_size: once
cdr3_aa: CASSLGQLQETQYF

cdr3_length: 18
v_call: TRBV19
clone_size: -
cdr3_aa: CASSIRGGQGRSNQPQHF

cdr3_length: 16
v_call: TRBV5-1
clone_size: once
cdr3_aa: CASSLGQGRVNYGYTF

cdr3_length: 10
v_call: TRBV20-1
clone_size: few
cdr3_aa: CSARAPPAFF

cdr3_length: 14
v_call: TRBV13
clone_size: -
cdr3_aa: CASSSQGNTGELFF

cdr3_length: 13
v_call: TRBV11-3
clone_size: -
cdr3_aa: CASSPSTGATQYF

cdr3_length: 17
v_call: TRBV5-4
clone_size: -
cdr3_aa: CASSLGGPEKAKNIQYF

cdr3_length: 14
v_call: TRBV28
clone_size: once
cdr3_aa: CASTENRDGSPLHF

cdr3_length: 16
v_call: TRBV27
clone_size: -
cdr3_aa: CASSLKTGGAVTEAFF

cdr3_length: 15
v_call: TRBV19
clone_size: -
cdr3_aa: CATEPGTGNTGELFF

cdr3_length: 15
v_call: TRBV4-1
clone_size: -
cdr3_aa: CASSQNYQSASGLYF

cdr3_length: 14
v_call: TRBV5-1
clone_size: -
cdr3_aa: CASTQDIGATEAFF

cdr3_length: 14
v_call: TRBV27
clone_size: -
cdr3_aa: CASSLWTGSGELFF

cdr3_length: 14
v_call: TRBV13
clone_size: -
cdr3_aa: CASSRDRSYNEQFF

cdr3_length: 13
v_call: TRBV9
clone_size: -
cdr3_aa: CASSLGQGDGYTF

cdr3_length: 14
v_call: TRBV2
clone_size: -
cdr3_aa: CASSESGGAGELFF

cdr3_length: 14
v_call: TRBV12-5
clone_size: -
cdr3_aa: CASGLVGRDQPQHF

cdr3_length: 15
v_call: TRBV5-1
clone_size: -
cdr3_aa: CASSLTGGAEDTQYF